One sample yielded the 13 T cell receptor beta chains listed below, sequenced in a study of T cells expressing NK-cell markers. TCRdb re-called the 5' RACE reads and shows each CDR3 protein once, DNA omitted. In all, the sample yields roughly 390,000 distinct CDR3 sequences. The sample consisted of blood T cells: a sorted CD56 or NKG2C T cell subset, CD4+ or CD8+ T cells, or bulk PBMC T cells (not recorded which). The receptors derive from a woman aged 45 to 65 in good health.

This chain connects TRBV6-5 to TRBJ2-4. Germline V gene lookup returns CDR1 MNHEY and CDR2 SVGAGI. This CDR3 region has 16 residues. The CDR3 region is CASSYSEAGKGYIQYF.

The chain joins TRBV11-3 to TRBJ2-1; there is no DNA to check the TCRdb D call of TRBD2. CDR1 is SGHNT and CDR2 is YENEEA in the germline V gene. The CDR3 contains 15 residues. CDR3: CASSFSGITDNEQFF.

The V gene is TRBV5-1, the J gene TRBJ2-3; TCRdb's D call, TRBD1, is unchecked because there is no DNA. CDR3 length: 16 amino acids. Germline CDR1 is SGHRS and CDR2 is YFSETQ. The CDR3 reads CASSLAFRGSADTQYF.

V usage is TRBV7-9 and J usage is TRBJ2-5; TCRdb's D gene call, TRBD1, goes unchecked for lack of DNA. The CDR3 has 17 amino acids. Germline V gives CDR1 SEHNR, CDR2 FQNEAQ (reference sequence). CDR3: CASSPLFGQGALETQYF.

This chain uses TRBV6-5 with TRBJ2-4. This CDR3 is built from 13 residues. Germline V gives CDR1 MNHEY, CDR2 SVGAGI. The CDR3 spells CASRWSNENIQYF.

The chain carries TRBV5-1 and TRBJ2-2; the TCRdb call, TRBD1, lacks DNA for checking. Germline lookup yields CDR1 SGHRS and CDR2 YFSETQ. The CDR3 contains 13 residues. CDR3 sequence: CASSPQGSGELFF.

This chain connects TRBV19 to TRBJ2-1. The CDR3 is 13 amino acids. Looked up from germline, CDR1 is LNHDA and CDR2 is SQIVND (reference sequence). CDR3 protein: CASSIYLYNEQFF.

This chain links TRBV19 with TRBJ2-2; lacking DNA, the TRBD1 call made by TCRdb goes unchecked. The CDR3 covers 14 residues. Germline V gene lookup returns CDR1 LNHDA and CDR2 SQIVND (reference sequence). Here the CDR3 reads CASNEGTVTGELFF.

This chain joins TRBV9 and TRBJ2-3. CDR3 size: 14 residues. The germline V gene encodes CDR1 SGDLS and CDR2 YYNGEE. This CDR3 is CASTSLEDTDTQYF.

V and J are TRBV7-2 and TRBJ1-2; the TCRdb D gene call, TRBD1, has no DNA to confirm it. The germline V gene encodes CDR1 SGHTA and CDR2 FQGNSA. The CDR3 sequence is 15 residues long. The CDR3 loop reads CASSSLGTEIDGYTF. The variable domain in full, with the rest retrieved from reference TRBV7-2 and TRBJ1-2, is GAGVSQSPSNKVTEKGKDVELRCDPISGHTALYWYRQSLGQGLEFLIYFQGNSAPDKSGLPSDRFSAERTGGSVSTLTIQRTQQEDSAVYLCASSSLGTEIDGYTFGSGTRLTVV.

The chain employs TRBV20-1 and TRBJ2-1. In germline, CDR1 is DFQATT, CDR2 SNEGSKA (reference sequence). The CDR3 totals 11 residues. CDR3 sequence: CSARTDREQFF.

The rearrangement joins TRBV27 to TRBJ2-2. The CDR3 runs to 14 residues. Germline-derived CDR1 and CDR2 are MNHEY and SMNVEV (reference sequence). CDR3 sequence reads: CASSSSPSTGELFF.

CDR3 region: CASSKAPGTEETQYF. The rearrangement uses TRBV21-1 and TRBJ2-5; TCRdb designates TRBD1, a call that cannot be tested without DNA. TRBV21-1 is a pseudogene. This CDR3 contains 15 residues.